This T cell receptor (beta chain) was retrieved from a study of blood T cell repertoires in COVID-19. About the study: There were acute and convalescent COVID-19 samples, and they came from the United States, Italy and Spain. The analysed material was cDNA or gDNA that came from T cells, B-cell-depleted T cells, or PBMCs.

CDR1 is LNHDA and CDR2 is SQIVND in the germline V gene (reference sequence). The ends were cut back, 3 bases at V and 6 bases at J, with 9 bases in the middle. CDR3 length equals 14 residues. In the original workflow: The authors estimated nucleated cell counts from reference gene primer amplification. Assay used: immunoSEQ multiplex PCR; TCRdb lists only in-frame clones, some missing. V, J and clone size were drawn from that table, and D and trimming were deduced from the DNA. The top ten clones hold nearly 0.55% of a sample with more than 150,000 clones, more than 85% of them seen once. The V call is TRBV19, the J call TRBJ1-6; D remains ambiguous. The receptor comes from a man between 50 and 59 years old with acute or convalescent COVID-19. The sample taken for sequencing was peripheral blood. As DNA, the CDR3 is TGTGCCAGTAGTATGGTGTCAGGTAATTCACCCCTCCACTTT. It is translated as CASSMVSGNSPLHF.